The 6 T cell receptor beta chains listed next were all sequenced from one sample in a study of cytomegalovirus exposure and HLA in healthy donors (dated by TCRdb to about 2017). The method behind the library was the immunoSEQ multiplex PCR assay. For the multiplex PCR, a mixture combining 60 forward primers for TCR Vbeta segments and 13 reverse primers for TCR Jbeta segments was used. The table was pulled from immuneACCESS by TCRdb, which kept in-frame rearrangements only. Such tables lose some clones; where checked, under half of the loss comes from unresolved V genes, and the rest has no known cause. This sample has 160,000 or so clones in its table, and roughly 82% of those were observed once. The ten largest clonotypes hold 5% to 7% of the sample. Sequencing input: PBMCs. Receptors originate from a man over 45 in good health and CMV-seropositive.

This clone was seen only a few times. This chain joins TRBV25-1 and TRBJ2-7; D remains ambiguous. The CDR3 has 17 residues. CDR1 is MGHDK and CDR2 is SYGVNS in the germline V gene. Trimming cost V 2 bases and J 3 bases, with 20 bases left between them. The DNA for the CDR3 is TGTGCCAGCAGTGAACCCAAGGTTAGGGTTTCAGACTACGAGCAGTACGTC. It encodes CASSEPKVRVSDYEQYV.

CDR3 in DNA: TGCGCCAGCAGCTCGAGAAACGGCGGGAAGGGCTCGGGTAACTACAATGAGCAGTTCTTC. It is translated as CASSSRNGGKGSGNYNEQFF. The chain combines TRBV5-1 with TRBJ2-1; a weak D match, TRBD2 (6 bases). Trimming shortened V by 3 bases and J by 3 bases, and 28 bases separated the two germline ends. Germline V gene data show CDR1 as SGHRS and CDR2 as YFSETQ. The CDR3 spans 20 residues.

This chain joins TRBV9 and TRBJ1-5; unclear D gene. CDR3 length equals 14 residues. Trimming took 4 bases from V and 7 from J, leaving 15 bases between them. Germline V lookup: CDR1 SGDLS, CDR2 YYNGEE. The CDR3 protein is CASSLAGSRQPQHF. The CDR3 coding sequence is TGTGCCAGCAGCTTAGCGGGGTCCAGGCAGCCCCAGCATTTT.

J is TRBJ2-7 and V is TRBV7-3; perhaps TRBD1 as D (6 bases). The CDR3 loop spans 17 amino acids. V lost 6 bases to trimming and J lost 4 bases, with 25 bases between them. Germline-derived CDR1 and CDR2 are SGHTA and FQGTGA. DNA for the CDR3: TGTGCCAGCAGACGAACAAGGATCGGACAGAAAAATTACGAGCAGTACGTC. This translates into CASRRTRIGQKNYEQYV.

This chain connects TRBV5-1 to TRBJ2-6; TRBD1 aligns across 10 bases. Germline CDR1 reads SGHRS; CDR2 reads YFSETQ. J lost 0 bases, V lost 0 bases, and 12 bases had no gene match. CDR3 length: 21 residues. CDR3 protein: CASSLVVGQGSSISGANVLTF. CDR3 DNA: TGCGCCAGCAGCTTGGTTGTGGGACAGGGGTCCTCTATCTCTGGGGCCAACGTCCTGACTTTC.

This clone was detected once. The chain joins TRBV5-6 to TRBJ2-5; 9 nucleotides match TRBD2. Germline CDR1 SGHDT, CDR2 YYEEEE. The CDR3 has 17 residues. V lost 1 base to trimming and J lost 1 base; unmatched junction nucleotides: 8. The chain's CDR3 is CASSLRFSGGGQETQYF. DNA of the CDR3: TGTGCCAGCAGCTTGAGGTTTAGCGGGGGAGGCCAAGAGACCCAGTACTTC.